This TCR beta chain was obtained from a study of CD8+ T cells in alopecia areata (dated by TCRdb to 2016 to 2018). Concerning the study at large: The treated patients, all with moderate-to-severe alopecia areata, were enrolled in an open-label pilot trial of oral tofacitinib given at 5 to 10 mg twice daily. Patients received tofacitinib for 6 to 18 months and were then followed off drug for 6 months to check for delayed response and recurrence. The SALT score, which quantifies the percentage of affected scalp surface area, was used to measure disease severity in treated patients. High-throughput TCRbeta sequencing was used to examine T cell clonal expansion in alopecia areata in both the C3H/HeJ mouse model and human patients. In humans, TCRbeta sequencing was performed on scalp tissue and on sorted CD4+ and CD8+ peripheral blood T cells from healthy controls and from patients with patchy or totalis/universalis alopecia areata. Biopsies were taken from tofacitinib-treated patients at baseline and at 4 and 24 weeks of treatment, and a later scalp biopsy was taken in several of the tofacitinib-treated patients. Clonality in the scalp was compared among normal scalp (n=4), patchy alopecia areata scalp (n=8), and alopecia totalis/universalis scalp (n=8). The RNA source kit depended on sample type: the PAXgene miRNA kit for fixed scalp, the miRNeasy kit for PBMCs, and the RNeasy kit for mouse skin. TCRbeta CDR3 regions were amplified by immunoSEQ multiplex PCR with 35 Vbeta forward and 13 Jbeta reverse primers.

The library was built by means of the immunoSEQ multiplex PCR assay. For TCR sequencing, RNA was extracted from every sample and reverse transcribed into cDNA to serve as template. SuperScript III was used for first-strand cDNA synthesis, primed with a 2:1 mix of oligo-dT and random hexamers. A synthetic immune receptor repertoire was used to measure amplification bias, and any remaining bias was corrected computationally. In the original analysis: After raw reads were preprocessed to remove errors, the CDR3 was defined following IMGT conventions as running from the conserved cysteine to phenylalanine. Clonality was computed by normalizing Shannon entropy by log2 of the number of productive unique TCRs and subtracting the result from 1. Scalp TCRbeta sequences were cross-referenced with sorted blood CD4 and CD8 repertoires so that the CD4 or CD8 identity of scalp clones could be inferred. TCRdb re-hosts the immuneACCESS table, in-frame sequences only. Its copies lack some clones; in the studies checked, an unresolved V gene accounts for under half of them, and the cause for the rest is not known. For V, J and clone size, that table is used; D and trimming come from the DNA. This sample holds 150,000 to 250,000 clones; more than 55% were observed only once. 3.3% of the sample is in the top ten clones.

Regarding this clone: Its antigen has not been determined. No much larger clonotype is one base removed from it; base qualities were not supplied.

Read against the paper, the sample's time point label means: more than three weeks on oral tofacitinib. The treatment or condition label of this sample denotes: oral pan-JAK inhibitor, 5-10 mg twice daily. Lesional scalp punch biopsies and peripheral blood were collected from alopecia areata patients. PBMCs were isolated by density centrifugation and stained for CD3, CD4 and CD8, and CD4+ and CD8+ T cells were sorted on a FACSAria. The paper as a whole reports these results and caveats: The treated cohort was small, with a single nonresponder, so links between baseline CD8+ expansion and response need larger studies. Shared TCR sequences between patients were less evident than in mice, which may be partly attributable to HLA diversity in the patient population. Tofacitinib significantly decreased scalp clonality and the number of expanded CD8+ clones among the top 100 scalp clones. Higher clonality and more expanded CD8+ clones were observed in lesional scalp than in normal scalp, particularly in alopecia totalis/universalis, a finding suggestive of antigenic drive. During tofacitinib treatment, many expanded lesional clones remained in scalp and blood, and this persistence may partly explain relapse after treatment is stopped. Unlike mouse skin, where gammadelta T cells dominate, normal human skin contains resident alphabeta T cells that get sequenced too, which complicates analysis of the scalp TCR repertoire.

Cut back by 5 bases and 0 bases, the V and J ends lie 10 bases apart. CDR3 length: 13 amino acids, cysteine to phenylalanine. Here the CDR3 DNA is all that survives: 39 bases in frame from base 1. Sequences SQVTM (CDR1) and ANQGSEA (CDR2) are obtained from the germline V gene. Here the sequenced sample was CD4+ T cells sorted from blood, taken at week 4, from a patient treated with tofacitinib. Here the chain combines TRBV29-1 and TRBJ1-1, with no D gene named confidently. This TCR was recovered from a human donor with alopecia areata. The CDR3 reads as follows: CSVSDGLNTEAFF. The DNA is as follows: TGCAGCGTTTCGGACGGACTGAACACTGAAGCTTTCTTT.